Following are 21 T cell receptor beta chains from one sample sequenced in a study of T cell changes during pregnancy in multiple sclerosis. TCRdb's table, derived via immunoSEQ multiplex PCR, lists solely in-frame clones and lacks some. Here the sample spans 29,000 or so clones, approximately 94% being singletons. Sequenced here: CD4+ T cells from peripheral blood mononuclear cells, sampled in the first trimester of pregnancy. The receptors originated from a female donor with multiple sclerosis, enrolled in a pregnancy study.

The V gene is TRBV6-5, the J gene TRBJ1-1; the match to TRBD1 covers 7 bases. The CDR3 consists of 16 residues. CDR1 and CDR2 from the germline V gene are MNHEY and SVGAGI. Trimming at V came to 0 bases and at J to 4 bases, leaving 8 bases not matched to a gene. The CDR3 is CASSYSEGAGSTEAFF. The DNA of the CDR3 is TGTGCCAGCAGTTACTCGGAGGGGGCAGGGAGCACTGAAGCTTTCTTT.

This clone came up a few times. The chain uses TRBV2 and TRBJ2-7; D gene ambiguous. CDR3 length: 11 amino acids. CDR1 is SNHLY and CDR2 is FYNNEI in the germline V gene. V was shortened by 3 bases and J by 6 bases, with 6 bases between the two germline ends. The CDR3 loop is CASSDYSEQYF. The CDR3 coding sequence is TGTGCCAGCAGTGATTACTCCGAGCAGTACTTC.

This chain uses TRBV5-6 with TRBJ2-7; 7 bases are shared with TRBD1. Looked up from germline, CDR1 is SGHDT and CDR2 is YYEEEE. The V segment lost 4 bases and the J segment 5 bases; nucleotides outside the gene matches: 6. This CDR3 region has 13 residues. The CDR3 reads CASSLIDRDEQYF. The CDR3 coding sequence is TGTGCCAGCAGCCTAATCGACAGGGACGAGCAGTACTTC.

In this sample, this clone turned up a few times. V is TRBV6-4 and J is TRBJ1-6; tentatively, D is TRBD1 (6 bases). The CDR3 has 14 residues. Germline CDR1 MRHNA, CDR2 SNTAGT. The V gene lost 10 bases and the J gene lost 5 bases, with 15 bases spanning the gap. CDR3 bases: TGTGCCACCAGCGTTGGACAGCATAATTCACCCCTCCACTTT. This translates into CATSVGQHNSPLHF.

This chain joins TRBV6-5 and TRBJ1-1, with D unclear. Trimming removed 0 bases from V and 10 bases from J, with 12 bases in between. The CDR3 is made up of 13 amino acids. Germline V gene sequence: CDR1 MNHEY, CDR2 SVGAGI. The DNA of the CDR3 is TGTGCCAGCAGTTACTCAGGCCGGGGAGTAGCTTTCTTT. Translation gives CASSYSGRGVAFF.

The gene calls are TRBV28 and TRBJ1-5; 10 bases fit TRBD1. From germline, CDR1 is MDHEN and CDR2 SYDVKM. Germline trimming cut 3 bases from V and 6 bases from J; bases unmatched to any gene: 5. The CDR3 totals 15 residues. As DNA, the CDR3 is TGTGCCAGCAGTTTGCCCCGGACAGGGGGTCAGCCCCAGCATTTT. Translating it yields CASSLPRTGGQPQHF.

The CDR3 loop reads CASSGGTSGTGELFF. Written as DNA, the CDR3 is TGCGCCAGCAGTGGCGGGACTAGCGGCACCGGGGAGCTGTTTTTT. V gene TRBV10-1 combines with J gene TRBJ2-2; 11 positions match TRBD2. Trimming removed 4 bases from V and 4 bases from J; junction bases left unmatched: 2. The CDR3 covers 15 residues. Germline values: CDR1 WNHNN, CDR2 SYGVQD (reference sequence).

The CDR3 protein is CASSFSTVEVSTDTQYF. For the CDR3, the DNA is TGTGCCAGCAGCTTCTCCACGGTGGAGGTGAGCACAGATACGCAGTATTTT. V and J are TRBV9 and TRBJ2-3; D is perhaps TRBD2 (5 bases). V was cut by 4 bases and J by 0 bases, with 18 bases left in between. Germline V CDR1 and CDR2: SGDLS, YYNGEE. The CDR3 extends over 17 amino acids.

This chain connects TRBV10-3 to TRBJ1-2, with unresolved D. CDR3 size: 13 residues. V shed 0 bases and J shed 5 bases, with 7 bases lying between them. Germline V lookup: CDR1 ENHRY, CDR2 SYGVKD. Here the CDR3 reads CAISESEYYGYTF. DNA of the CDR3: TGTGCCATCAGTGAGTCAGAGTATTATGGCTACACCTTC.

In its sample, this clone was seen once. This chain's CDR3 is CASSYSYQGSNQPQHF. As DNA, the CDR3 is TGTGCCAGCAGTTACTCCTACCAGGGTAGCAATCAGCCCCAGCATTTT. The J gene is TRBJ1-5, the V gene TRBV6-5; possible D gene TRBD1, 5 bases. Germline CDR1 and CDR2: MNHEY and SVGAGI. The CDR3 contains 16 residues. Trimming pared 0 bases from V and 0 bases from J, leaving 9 bases between.

The rearrangement uses TRBV27 and TRBJ2-1; 13 positions match TRBD2. This CDR3 has 19 amino acids. The V and J ends lost 4 bases and 4 bases, in that order; junction bases with no gene match: 13. Germline V gives CDR1 MNHEY, CDR2 SMNVEV (reference sequence). The CDR3: CASSYGLAGAKPGYNEQFF. DNA of the CDR3: TGTGCCAGCAGTTATGGACTAGCGGGGGCTAAACCGGGGTACAATGAGCAGTTCTTC.

This clone appeared a few times. The rearrangement uses TRBV21-1 and TRBJ2-4; TRBD1 was called by the table and not checked on the DNA. TRBV21-1 is a documented pseudogene. The CDR3 is made up of 17 amino acids. CDR3 sequence (DNA): TGTGCCAGCAGCGAATTGGACCAGGGGAACGCCAAAAACATTCAGTACTTC. This translates into CASSELDQGNAKNIQYF.

Concerning this clone: Sequence at one end of the junction differs from germline and may be a read error. The chain is built from TRBV2 and TRBJ1-2, with no clear D. CDR3 length equals 10 residues. CDR1 is SNHLY, CDR2 FYNNEI, per germline. The CDR3 bases are TGTGCCAGCAGTGAAGGACTTCCTATCTTC. This sequence encodes CASSEGLPIF.

This clone has just one count. The chain carries TRBV7-8 and TRBJ2-2, with a tentative D call TRBD2 (5 bases). Trimming pared 6 bases from V and 3 bases from J, leaving 8 bases between. Germline CDR1 and CDR2: SGHVS and FQNEAQ. This CDR3 has 13 amino acids. The CDR3 DNA sequence: TGTGCCAGCAGAGCGGACGACACCGGGGAGCTGTTTTTT. This translates into CASRADDTGELFF. The full variable domain, rest sourced from reference TRBV7-8 and TRBJ2-2, is GAGVSQSPRYKVAKRGQDVALRCDPISGHVSLFWYQQALGQGPEFLTYFQNEAQLDKSGLPSDRFFAERPEGSVSTLKIQRTQQEDSAVYLCASRADDTGELFFGEGSRLTVL.

The V gene is TRBV15, the J gene TRBJ2-3; 8 bases are shared with TRBD2. V lost 3 bases and J lost 1; bases outside the gene matches: 6. This CDR3 contains 16 residues. The germline gives CDR1 LNHNV, CDR2 YYDKDF (reference sequence). The DNA of the CDR3 is TGTGCCACCAGCAGGTTATTCGGGGGGGGCACAGATACGCAGTATTTT. Amino acids: CATSRLFGGGTDTQYF.

V is TRBV12-5 and J is TRBJ1-5, with 7 bases that match TRBD1. The CDR3 is 19 amino acids. J lost 3 bases, V lost 2 bases, and 16 bases had no gene match. Germline V lookup: CDR1 LGHNT, CDR2 FRNRAP. In nucleotides, the CDR3 is TGTGCTAGTGGTTTGACCCAAGACGGGACAGCGTCTTTCAATCAGCCCCAGCATTTT. As protein: CASGLTQDGTASFNQPQHF.

J is TRBJ1-2 and V is TRBV7-9; D is unresolved. Germline V gene sequence: CDR1 SEHNR, CDR2 FQNEAQ (reference sequence). V was clipped by 5 bases and J by 1 base, with 20 bases between them. This CDR3 has 17 residues. The CDR3 DNA is TGTGCCAGCAGCCCGACCGGGCGGTTCGGACTTAACTATGGCTACACCTTC. Amino acid sequence: CASSPTGRFGLNYGYTF.

This chain links TRBV9 with TRBJ1-2, with D perhaps matching TRBD1 (5 bases). With 3 bases removed from V and 10 bases from J, the gap between germline ends came to 16 bases. In germline, CDR1 is SGDLS, CDR2 YYNGEE. This CDR3 region has 13 residues. The CDR3, as DNA: TGTGCCAGCAGCGCAATGCAAGGGGTATTCTACACCTTC. Translation gives CASSAMQGVFYTF.

V and J are TRBV4-1 and TRBJ1-2; D not resolved. The germline V gene encodes CDR1 MGHRA and CDR2 YSYEKL. Trimming removed 0 bases from V and 1 base from J, with 6 bases in between. The CDR3 contains 14 residues. In DNA form, the CDR3 reads TGCGCCAGCAGCCAAGAGAGCATTAACTATGGCTACACCTTC. It translates to CASSQESINYGYTF.

This sequence joins TRBV5-4 and TRBJ1-3; the D is unclear. The CDR3 runs 14 residues. Trimming took 2 bases from V and 1 from J, leaving 7 bases between them. The germline gives CDR1 SGHNT, CDR2 YYREEE (reference sequence). The CDR3 nucleotides are TGTGCCAGCAGCTTATACGGTTCTGGAAACACCATATATTTT. This sequence encodes CASSLYGSGNTIYF.

The chain uses TRBV5-1 and TRBJ1-2; D might be TRBD1 (6 bases). From germline, CDR1 is SGHRS and CDR2 YFSETQ. The CDR3 is 12 residues long. Deletions cut 4 bases from V and 5 bases from J, with 9 bases between. The CDR3 nucleotides read TGCGCCAGCAGCCTACAGGGTTATGGCTACACCTTC. Amino acid sequence: CASSLQGYGYTF.